This T cell receptor (beta chain) was documented in a study of T cells after yellow fever vaccination. Study-wide results and caveats: The study re-detected most primary-vaccination clones after the booster (roughly 95% CD4, roughly 85% CD8).

Germline CDR1 reads MNHEY; CDR2 reads SVGEGT. The CDR3 is made up of 17 amino acids. V lost 0 bases, J lost 0 bases, and 12 bases lay in between. In making TCR cDNA, 5'RACE template switching added a universal primer site and UMIs to it. One entry per CDR3 protein results from TCRdb running MiXCR on the 5' RACE reads. The sample carries 250,000 to 300,000 distinct CDR3 sequences, under 9% recorded once. This clonotype was counted ten times or more. Its specificity is not known. This chain joins TRBV6-2 or TRBV6-3 and TRBJ2-1; no reliable D call. The receptor was derived from a man between 18 and 29 years old who received the YFV17D yellow fever vaccine. Specimen: CD4+ T cells sorted from PBMCs, collected 5 days after the yellow fever booster vaccination. For the CDR3, the DNA is TGTGCCAGCAGTTACTCGGCGTCTTCTAGCTCCTACAATGAGCAGTTCTTC. Amino acid sequence: CASSYSASSSSYNEQFF.